This T cell receptor beta chain was sequenced for a study of T cell changes during pregnancy in multiple sclerosis. This table comes from immunoSEQ multiplex PCR, and its TCRdb copy is limited to in-frame clones, with some not included. The repertoire holds approximately 51,000 clones, with about 90% as singletons. Germline trimming cut 5 bases from V and 10 bases from J; bases unmatched to any gene: 17. CDR1 is SGHTA, CDR2 FQGNSA, per germline. The CDR3 runs 16 residues. The sequence derives from a female donor with multiple sclerosis, enrolled in a pregnancy study. Sequenced here: CD4+ T cells from peripheral blood mononuclear cells, sampled after pregnancy. The rearrangement joins TRBV7-2 to TRBJ2-1; 7 nucleotides line up with TRBD1. The CDR3 is CASSPAGIGGLKEQFF. The CDR3 DNA follows: TGTGCCAGCAGCCCGGCCGGGATAGGGGGCTTGAAGGAGCAGTTCTTC.